What follows describes a single T cell receptor (beta chain). These data originate in a study of blood T cell repertoires in COVID-19. Across the study: Sites in the United States, Italy and Spain provided acute and convalescent COVID-19 samples. Sources were T cells, B-cell-depleted T cells, or PBMCs; the material itself was cDNA or gDNA.

Profiling relied on immunoSEQ multiplex PCR, and the TCRdb table lists in-frame clones only, not all of them. Of approximately 160,000 clones listed, approximately 81% are singletons. The CDR3 is made up of 13 amino acids. V gave up 3 bases and J gave up 13 bases, with 13 bases separating them. The germline gives CDR1 LGHDT, CDR2 YNNKEL (reference sequence). Individuals drawn from 20 to 30 US areas were about 18 to 95 years old. Grouping used clinical history reported by participants in a survey and questionnaire. The V call is TRBV3-1 (or the pseudogene TRBV3-2), the J call TRBJ1-6; D ambiguous. This sequence was found in a woman aged 50 to 65 who had recovered from COVID-19. Sequenced input: PBMCs or T cells enriched from blood (not recorded which). In nucleotides, the CDR3 is TGTGCCAGCAGCCACCCCGGGAGAACTCCCCTCCACTTT. Its translation: CASSHPGRTPLHF.